Listed below are T cell receptor beta chains from one sample, sequenced in a study of blood T cell repertoires in COVID-19. Method: immunoSEQ multiplex PCR; TCRdb's copy keeps in-frame clones and lacks some. The repertoire includes fewer than 250,000 clones, about nine tenths of them detected once, and 1.5% to 2% sits in the top ten. Sample: peripheral blood. All receptors come from a woman aged 55-69 years who had recovered from COVID-19. Both conserved end residues are part of each CDR3. The D gene is left open where the match is weak.

TRBJ1-5 TRBV2 . TGTGCCACCCGTCAGGGGACCCTTAGCAATCAGCCCCAGCATTTT CATRQGTLSNQPQHF
TRBJ2-7 TRBV27 TRBD1 TGTGCCAGCAGTGCGGGACAGGGCAAAACCTACGAGCAGTACTTC CASSAGQGKTYEQYF
TRBJ2-5 TRBV4-2 TRBD2 TGTGCCAGCAGCGGAGGACTAGCGGGGGCCGAGGAGACCCAGTACTTC CASSGGLAGAEETQYF
TRBJ1-1 TRBV11-3 . TGTGCCAGCAGCTTAGGAGGGCGAGGCACTGAAGCTTTCTTT CASSLGGRGTEAFF
TRBJ2-5 TRBV9 TRBD2 TGTGCCAGCAGCTCGGGGGGAAAAGAGACCCAGTACTTC CASSSGGKETQYF
TRBJ2-1 TRBV6-1 TRBD1 TGTGCCAGCAGTGAAGCGATCTGGACAGGGGAGGGGAATGAGCAGTTCTTC CASSEAIWTGEGNEQFF
TRBJ2-1 TRBV11-2 . TGTGCCAGCAGCTTGAGCAACAATGAGCAGTTCTTC CASSLSNNEQFF
TRBJ2-3 TRBV21-1 . TGTGCCAGCATCAAAATCTCGGGACTAGCGGGGGGGATTACGCAGTATTTT CASIKISGLAGGITQYF
TRBJ1-1 TRBV5-8 . TGTGCCAGCCAATTGGCCTTAAACACTGAAGCTTTCTTT CASQLALNTEAFF
TRBJ1-2 TRBV5-6 . TGTGCCAGCAGCTGGACAGCTAACTATGGCTACACCTTC CASSWTANYGYTF
TRBJ1-2 TRBV6-5 TRBD1 TGTGCCAGCAGGACTACAGGGGGCTATGGCTACACCTTC CASRTTGGYGYTF
TRBJ2-7 TRBV18 TRBD1 TGTGCCAGCTCCCAGACAGGGGGGGGGACCTACGAGCAGTACTTC CASSQTGGGTYEQYF
TRBJ1-1 TRBV19 . TGTGCCAGTAGTATAAGAGCCAGGGGATCCACTGAAGCTTTCTTT CASSIRARGSTEAFF
TRBJ2-3 TRBV5-1 TRBD2 TGCGCCAGCAGCTCCGTTGGCGGGGGTGGAGATACGCAGTATTTT CASSSVGGGGDTQYF
TRBJ2-1 TRBV10-3 TRBD2 TGTGCCATCTCCGCCGGTCGGGGACTAGCGACGAGCTCCTACAATGAGCAGTTCTTC CAISAGRGLATSSYNEQFF
TRBJ2-7 TRBV9 . TGTGCCAGCAGCGTAGAGTGGGGGCCCACCTACGAGCAGTACTTC CASSVEWGPTYEQYF
TRBJ2-5 TRBV5-1 TRBD1 TGCGCCAGCAGCTTGGCGGGGACAGGGATTCAAGAGACCCAGTACTTC CASSLAGTGIQETQYF